This T cell receptor beta chain was obtained from a study of blood T cells in healthy people across ages. Comment on this clonotype: Its antigen is not known.

A J-beta primer mix and a sample-barcoded 5' primer were used in a second PCR of roughly 7 to 12 cycles. TCRdb reprocessed the 5' RACE reads via MiXCR and lists one record per CDR3 protein. Here the sample spans about 800,000 distinct CDR3 sequences, 55% to 70% being singletons. Findings of the study overall: Diversity estimated from one million T cells was considered an underestimate. It was not possible, with unsorted PBMCs, to conclusively compare naive and antigen-experienced cells.

CDR1 is GTSNPN, CDR2 SVGIG, per germline (reference sequence). The CDR3 sequence is 14 residues long. Trimming stripped 2 bases from V and 4 bases from J, with 14 bases between. The receptor's source is a man aged 30 to 39 in good health. V gene TRBV30 combines with J gene TRBJ2-5; tentative D call: TRBD2 (7 bases). Sequencing was performed on blood. The chain's CDR3 is CAWSWEGVGETQYF. The CDR3 coding sequence is TGTGCCTGGAGTTGGGAGGGGGTCGGAGAGACCCAGTACTTC.